The source of this T cell receptor beta chain is a study of T cells in Graves' hyperthyroidism and ophthalmopathy. General observations from the study: Ophthalmopathy could be told apart from stable hyperthyroidism with a 13 V-J model. Blood also held most thyroid clonotypes expanded beyond 0.001. The model's output predicted ophthalmopathy at a median of roughly seven months prior to onset.

TCR beta CDR3 sequences were amplified from RNA transcripts. Using the HTBI primer set, a first-round RT-PCR was run on the TCR CDR3. TCRdb passed the multiplex PCR reads through MiXCR, listing each CDR3 protein once. The repertoire holds fewer than 650,000 distinct CDR3 sequences, with around 13% as singletons. Germline CDR1 and CDR2: LNHNV and YYDKDF (reference sequence). The V segment lost 2 bases and the J segment 4 bases; nucleotides outside the gene matches: 2. This CDR3 comprises 13 residues. The PBMCs had their origin in 10 ml of fresh peripheral blood. About this clonotype: No antigen is known for it.

The TCR comes from a woman between 25 and 40 years old with Graves' hyperthyroidism that later progressed to Graves' ophthalmopathy. What was sequenced was blood. The chain carries TRBV15 and TRBJ2-7, with TRBD1 identical over 7 bases. For the CDR3, the DNA is TGTGCCACCAGCAGAAGGGGGCTGTACGAGCAGTACTTC. It specifies CATSRRGLYEQYF. The full variable domain, rest sourced from reference TRBV15 and TRBJ2-7, is DAMVIQNPRYQVTQFGKPVTLSCSQTLNHNVMYWYQQKSSQAPKLLFHYYDKDFNNEADTPDNFQSRRPNTSFCFLDIRSPGLGDTAMYLCATSRRGLYEQYFGPGTRLTVT.